This is a list of T cell receptor beta chains from one sample in a study of T-cell reconstitution after alpha-beta-depleted transplantation in children. TCRdb re-analysed the PCR reads in MiXCR, keeping a single row per CDR3 protein. The sample holds 150,000 to 200,000 distinct CDR3 sequences, around 10% seen once. Specimen: PBMCs, collected before TCRalphabeta/CD19-depleted stem cell transplant. These receptors all stem from a boy aged 2 to 10 with acute myeloid leukemia, due to receive a stem cell transplant. Both conserved end residues are part of each CDR3. The D gene is left open where the match is weak. Size is stated for part of the rows, as once, few or many counts, or as a class when the clone is expanded.

CDR3 protein	CDR3 DNA	J gene	V gene	D gene	clone size
CASKGGDTQYF	TGTGCCAGCAAGGGAGGGGATACGCAGTATTTT	TRBJ2-3	TRBV7-6	TRBD2	many
CASSIRDTSRGRNTGELFF	TGTGCCAGCAGCATCCGGGACACCTCCCGCGGGAGGAACACCGGGGAGCTGTTTTTT	TRBJ2-2	TRBV4-2	.	many
CASSTGTAGNQPQHF	TGTGCCAGCAGCACCGGGACGGCGGGCAATCAGCCCCAGCATTTT	TRBJ1-5	TRBV6-1	.	many
CASSQGSGFYGYTF	TGTGCCAGCAGCCAAGGGTCGGGATTCTATGGCTACACCTTC	TRBJ1-2	TRBV14	.	many
CASSLGREGYGYTF	TGTGCCAGCAGCTTAGGCCGGGAGGGCTATGGCTACACCTTC	TRBJ1-2	TRBV13	.	many
CASRTAANYGYTF	TGTGCCAGCAGGACCGCAGCTAACTATGGCTACACCTTC	TRBJ1-2	TRBV2	.	many
CASSFESYNEQFF	TGCGCCAGCAGCTTTGAATCCTACAATGAGCAGTTCTTC	TRBJ2-1	TRBV5-1	.	many
CARGSTHPIVNGYTF	TGTGCCCGGGGCTCAACGCACCCCATAGTGAATGGCTACACCTTC	TRBJ1-2	TRBV27	.	many
CSARGQGSWDYGYTF	TGCAGTGCTAGGGGACAGGGGTCGTGGGACTATGGCTACACCTTC	TRBJ1-2	TRBV20-1	TRBD1	many
CATSRGTSGGVYNEQFF	TGTGCCACCAGCAGAGGGACTAGCGGGGGGGTCTACAATGAGCAGTTCTTC	TRBJ2-1	TRBV15	TRBD2	many
CATSRALGRASHEQYF	TGTGCCACCAGCAGAGCCCTGGGCAGGGCGTCCCACGAGCAGTACTTC	TRBJ2-7	TRBV15	.	many
CSATISGSGHNEQFF	TGCAGTGCCACGATAAGCGGGAGTGGTCACAATGAGCAGTTCTTC	TRBJ2-1	TRBV20-1	TRBD2	many
CSATGTSGSYEQYF	TGCAGTGCCACCGGGACTAGCGGTTCCTACGAGCAGTACTTC	TRBJ2-7	TRBV20-1	TRBD2	.
CSAIPTRRQFF	TGCAGTGCGATCCCGACTAGGCGGCAGTTCTTC	TRBJ2-1	TRBV20-1	.	.
CATSRDQGGYTF	TGTGCCACCAGCAGAGATCAGGGTGGCTACACCTTC	TRBJ1-2	TRBV15	.	many
CSVVRGGSHIQYF	TGCAGCGTTGTCCGTGGGGGATCGCACATTCAGTACTTC	TRBJ2-4	TRBV29-1	.	many
CASSSRDTQYF	TGTGCCAGCAGTTCACGGGATACGCAGTATTTT	TRBJ2-3	TRBV28	.	many
CASSPSTEENSPLHF	TGCGCCAGCAGCCCCTCGACAGAGGAGAATTCACCCCTCCACTTT	TRBJ1-6	TRBV5-1	.	many
CSATGGARTGQETQYF	TGCAGCGCCACCGGGGGAGCCCGAACGGGCCAAGAGACCCAGTACTTC	TRBJ2-5	TRBV29-1	.	few
CASSSPGSGSSTDTQYF	TGTGCCAGCAGTTCCCCGGGTAGCGGGAGTAGCACAGATACGCAGTATTTT	TRBJ2-3	TRBV28	TRBD2	many
CASSQALASTNEKLFF	TGCGCCAGCAGCCAAGCCCTAGCCTCAACTAATGAAAAACTGTTTTTT	TRBJ1-4	TRBV4-1	.	many
CSARGVSGMGAFF	TGCAGTGCTAGAGGTGTGTCGGGGATGGGGGCTTTCTTT	TRBJ1-1	TRBV20-1	.	many
CASSPPRTGGDEQFF	TGTGCCAGCAGTCCACCTAGGACAGGGGGCGATGAGCAGTTCTTC	TRBJ2-1	TRBV28	TRBD1	many
CASSLSLAGGHETQYF	TGTGCCAGCAGTTTAAGTCTAGCGGGGGGGCATGAGACCCAGTACTTC	TRBJ2-5	TRBV12-3/TRBV12-4	TRBD2	many
CASSAGTGVMNTEAFF	TGTGCCAGCAGCGCCGGGACAGGGGTGATGAACACTGAAGCTTTCTTT	TRBJ1-1	TRBV6-1	TRBD1	many
CASSLMDIQSYEQYF	TGTGCCAGCAGTTTAATGGACATTCAATCCTACGAGCAGTACTTC	TRBJ2-7	TRBV12-3/TRBV12-4	.	many
CASSLIGQTETQYF	TGCGCCAGCAGCTTGATAGGACAGACGGAGACCCAGTACTTC	TRBJ2-5	TRBV5-1	.	many
CASSFSHRDLYQPQHF	TGTGCCAGCAGCTTTTCCCATCGGGACCTCTATCAGCCCCAGCATTTT	TRBJ1-5	TRBV5-5	.	many
CASSLTGWAAEAFF	TGTGCCAGCAGCTTGACAGGGTGGGCCGCTGAAGCTTTCTTT	TRBJ1-1	TRBV7-3	TRBD1	many
CASSLGLGTEAFF	TGCGCCAGCAGCTTGGGTCTGGGCACTGAAGCTTTCTTT	TRBJ1-1	TRBV5-1	.	many
CASSSPGQGSYNEQFF	TGTGCCAGCAGTTCCCCGGGACAGGGCTCCTACAATGAGCAGTTCTTC	TRBJ2-1	TRBV28	TRBD1	many
CASSLARTGGAETQYF	TGCGCCAGCAGCTTGGCTAGGACAGGGGGCGCGGAGACCCAGTACTTC	TRBJ2-5	TRBV5-1	TRBD1	many
CASSGGTAKNIQYF	TGTGCCAGCAGTGGGGGGACAGCGAAAAACATTCAGTACTTC	TRBJ2-4	TRBV12-3/TRBV12-4	.	many
CASSLVPGTNEKLFF	TGCGCCAGCAGCTTGGTCCCAGGGACTAATGAAAAACTGTTTTTT	TRBJ1-4	TRBV5-1	.	many
CASSPFPSGANVLTF	TGTGCCAGCAGCCCCTTCCCCTCTGGGGCCAACGTCCTGACTTTC	TRBJ2-6	TRBV14	.	many
CASSLDPPVTQYF	TGTGCCAGCAGCTTGGACCCCCCAGTTACGCAGTATTTT	TRBJ2-3	TRBV5-5	.	many
CSARGEGISETQYF	TGCAGTGCTAGAGGGGAGGGGATATCGGAGACCCAGTACTTC	TRBJ2-5	TRBV20-1	TRBD2	many
CSVEVDRPTGDYSNQPQHF	TGCAGCGTTGAAGTCGACAGACCGACAGGGGACTATAGCAATCAGCCCCAGCATTTT	TRBJ1-5	TRBV29-1	TRBD1	many
CASSQERTGNYGYTF	TGTGCCAGCAGCCAAGAACGGACAGGGAACTATGGCTACACCTTC	TRBJ1-2	TRBV4-2	TRBD1	many
CASKTQGAGYEQYF	TGTGCCAGCAAAACACAGGGCGCGGGCTACGAGCAGTACTTC	TRBJ2-7	TRBV28	.	many
CASSFTNYNEQFF	TGTGCCAGCAGCTTTACTAACTACAATGAGCAGTTCTTC	TRBJ2-1	TRBV7-2	.	.